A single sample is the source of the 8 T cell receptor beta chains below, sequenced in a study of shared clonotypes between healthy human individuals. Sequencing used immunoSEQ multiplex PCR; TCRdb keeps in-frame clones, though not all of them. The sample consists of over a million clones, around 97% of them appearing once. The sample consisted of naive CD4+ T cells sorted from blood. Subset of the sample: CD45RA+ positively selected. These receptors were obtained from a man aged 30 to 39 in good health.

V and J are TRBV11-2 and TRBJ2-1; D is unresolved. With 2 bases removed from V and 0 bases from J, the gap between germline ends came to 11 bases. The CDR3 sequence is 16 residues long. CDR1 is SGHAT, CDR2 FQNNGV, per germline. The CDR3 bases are TGTGCCAGCAGCTTATCCTGGGTAAACTCCTACAATGAGCAGTTCTTC. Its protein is CASSLSWVNSYNEQFF.

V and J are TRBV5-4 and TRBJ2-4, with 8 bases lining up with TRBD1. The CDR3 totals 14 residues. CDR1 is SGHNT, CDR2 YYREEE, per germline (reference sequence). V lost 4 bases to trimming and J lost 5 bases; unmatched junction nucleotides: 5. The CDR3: CASSAGQAQNIQYF. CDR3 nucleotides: TGTGCCAGCAGCGCGGGACAGGCCCAAAACATTCAGTACTTC.

As DNA, the CDR3 is TGTGCCACCCGGACCGTTTGGTATGACGGGGAGCTGTTTTTT. This encodes CATRTVWYDGELFF. The V gene is TRBV28, the J gene TRBJ2-2; the D is unclear. This CDR3 region has 14 residues. CDR1 and CDR2 (germline): MDHEN, SYDVKM. The V end was cut by 10 bases, the J end by 7 bases, with 19 bases between. The full variable domain, rest sourced from reference TRBV28 and TRBJ2-2, is DVKVTQSSRYLVKRTGEKVFLECVQDMDHENMFWYRQDPGLGLRLIYFSYDVKMKEKGDIPEGYSVSREKKERFSLILESASTNQTSMYLCATRTVWYDGELFFGEGSRLTVL.

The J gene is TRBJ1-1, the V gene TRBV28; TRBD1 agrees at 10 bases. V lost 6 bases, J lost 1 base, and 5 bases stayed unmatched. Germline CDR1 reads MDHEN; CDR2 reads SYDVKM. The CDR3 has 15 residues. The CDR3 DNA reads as TGTGCCAGCAGGACGACAGGGGGCCAGAACACTGAAGCTTTCTTT. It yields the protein CASRTTGGQNTEAFF.

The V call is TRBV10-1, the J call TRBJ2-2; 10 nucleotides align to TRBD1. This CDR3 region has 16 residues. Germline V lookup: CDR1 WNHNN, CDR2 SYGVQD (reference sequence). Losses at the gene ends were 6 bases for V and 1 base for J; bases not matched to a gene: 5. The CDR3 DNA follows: TGCGCCAGCAGACCCGGACAGGGGGAGAACACCGGGGAGCTGTTTTTT. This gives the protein CASRPGQGENTGELFF.

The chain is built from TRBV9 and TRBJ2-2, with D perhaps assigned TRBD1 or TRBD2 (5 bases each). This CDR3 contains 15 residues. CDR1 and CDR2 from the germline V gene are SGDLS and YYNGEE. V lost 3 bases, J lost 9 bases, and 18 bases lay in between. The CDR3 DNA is TGTGCCAGCAGCGGACAGTCTAGCCCACCCCGGGAGCTGTTTTTT. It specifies CASSGQSSPPRELFF.

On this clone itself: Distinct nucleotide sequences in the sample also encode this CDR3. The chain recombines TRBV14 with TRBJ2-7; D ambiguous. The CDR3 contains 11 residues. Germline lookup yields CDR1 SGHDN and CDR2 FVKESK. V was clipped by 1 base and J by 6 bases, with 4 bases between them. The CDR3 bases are TGTGCCAGCAGCCAAGTTCGCGAGCAGTACTTC. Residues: CASSQVREQYF.

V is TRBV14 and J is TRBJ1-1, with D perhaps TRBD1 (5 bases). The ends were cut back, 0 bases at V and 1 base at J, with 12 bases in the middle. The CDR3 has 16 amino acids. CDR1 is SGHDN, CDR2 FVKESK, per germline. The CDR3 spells CASSQDGRTRNTEAFF. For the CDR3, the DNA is TGTGCCAGCAGCCAAGATGGGAGGACACGGAACACTGAAGCTTTCTTT.